This T cell receptor beta chain was obtained from a study of CD8 T cells in Susac syndrome. The CDR3 spans 17 residues. Germline V gene lookup returns CDR1 MNHEY and CDR2 SVGEGT. With V trimmed by 0 bases and J by 0 bases, 5 bases remained unmatched. FACS was used to enrich TEMRA cells, whereas the CD8+ and CD4+ T cells were obtained by negative isolation. Findings and caveats of the study: The study recognized that the number of individuals in its TCR sequencing and HLA analysis was relatively small.

Reverse transcription of roughly 0.5 to 1 ug RNA was performed with random hexamers. One entry per CDR3 protein results from TCRdb running MiXCR on the immunoSEQ multiplex PCR reads. The data contain fewer than 250,000 distinct CDR3 sequences, roughly 92% of them singletons. On this clonotype itself: Its antigen is unidentified.

The rearrangement joins TRBV6-2 or TRBV6-3 to TRBJ1-5, with 7 bases fitting TRBD1. The sequencing sample was made of CD4+ T cells from PBMCs. This TCR derives from a human donor in good health. The CDR3 DNA reads TGTGCCAGCAGTTACTCGGCAGGGGGAATTAGCAATCAGCCCCAGCATTTT. This translates into CASSYSAGGISNQPQHF.